Listed below are T cell receptor beta chains from one sample, sequenced in a study of STAT5B mutations in CD4+ large granular lymphocyte leukemia. Generated by immunoSEQ multiplex PCR, the TCRdb table keeps only in-frame clones and is missing some. The table shows 20,000 to 25,000 clones, with 82% occurring only once. Sequencing input: CD4+ T cells from blood buffy coats. These receptors all come from a human donor in good health. Each CDR3 is given with its conserved first and last residue. Each record gives: J gene, V gene, clone size, D gene, CDR3 DNA, CDR3 protein. A D gene is named only where the DNA matches it firmly. Only some rows state a clone size, as once, few, many or a class for expanded clones.

TRBJ2-7	TRBV20-1	-	TRBD1	TGCAGTGCTACAGGGGGCGAGCAGTACTTC	CSATGGEQYF
TRBJ2-7	TRBV20-1	-	-	TGCAGTGCTAGCCCCCGGGGGGAGCAGTACTTC	CSASPRGEQYF
TRBJ2-2	TRBV18	-	-	TGTGCCAGCTCACCCACCCTTTCGGGGCTGGGGACCGGGGAGCTGTTTTTT	CASSPTLSGLGTGELFF
TRBJ2-3	TRBV29-1	-	-	TGCAGCGTTGACGGGGGCGACAGTTCAGATACGCAGTATTTT	CSVDGGDSSDTQYF
TRBJ1-5	TRBV18	-	-	TGTGCCAGCTCACCCGGGGGGGGCGGCAATCAGCCCCAGCATTTT	CASSPGGGGNQPQHF
TRBJ2-7	TRBV30	-	-	TGTGCCTGGAGTGTTAGTAGGGGCCCCTACGAGCAGTACTTC	CAWSVSRGPYEQYF
TRBJ1-5	TRBV10-3	-	-	TGTGCCATCAGTCCCGGGGAGCGGAGCAATCAGCCCCAGCATTTT	CAISPGERSNQPQHF
TRBJ1-3	TRBV6-6	-	-	TGTGCCAGCAGTGTCCGACAGGTCTCTGGAAACACCATATATTTT	CASSVRQVSGNTIYF
TRBJ1-2	TRBV10-3	-	TRBD1	TGTGCCAACGGACAGGGAGGTAACTATGGCTACACCTTC	CANGQGGNYGYTF
TRBJ2-7	TRBV6-5	-	-	TGTGCCAGCAGTTACTCGGGACTTAGGAGCTCCTACGAGCAGTACTTC	CASSYSGLRSSYEQYF
TRBJ1-6	TRBV6-1	-	-	TGTGCCAGCAGTGAAGGGGCAGGGAATTCACCCCTCCACTTT	CASSEGAGNSPLHF
TRBJ2-7	TRBV7-6	-	-	TGTGCCAGCAGCCCGGAGACTAGGGGGCCCTACGAGCAGTACTTC	CASSPETRGPYEQYF
TRBJ2-7	TRBV18	once	-	TGTGCCAGCTCAACCCCCGAGGGGGGCTACGAGCAGTACTTC	CASSTPEGGYEQYF
TRBJ2-7	TRBV27	-	TRBD1	TGTGCCAGCAGTTTAGATCGGGACAGGGGACTCTACGAGCAGTACTTC	CASSLDRDRGLYEQYF
TRBJ2-7	TRBV27	-	-	TGTGCCAGCAGTTTATCGGCAGTTCCCTCCTACGAGCAGTACTTC	CASSLSAVPSYEQYF
TRBJ2-3	TRBV18	-	TRBD1	TGTGCCAGCTCACCGTGGGACAGGGGATCCGGCGATACGCAGTATTTT	CASSPWDRGSGDTQYF
TRBJ2-5	TRBV5-1	-	-	TGCGCCAGCAGCTTGGTACTAGTGGAGACCCAGTACTTC	CASSLVLVETQYF
TRBJ1-6	TRBV7-2	few	TRBD1	TGTGCCAGCAGTACGCTGGACAGGGCTAATTCACCCCTCCACTTT	CASSTLDRANSPLHF
TRBJ1-2	TRBV12-2	-	-	TGTGCAAGTCGCATCTGGACAGGTCGGGGCTACACCTTC	CASRIWTGRGYTF
TRBJ2-5	TRBV2	-	TRBD2	TGTGCCAGCAGTATTTTGCTAGCGGGCTGGTACTTC	CASSILLAGWYF
TRBJ2-7	TRBV5-1	-	TRBD1	TGCGCCAGCAGCTTATCAGGGGGCGCCTCCTACGAGCAGTACTTC	CASSLSGGASYEQYF
TRBJ2-2	TRBV29-1	-	-	TGCAGCGTTGGCCCTACCAGCGGGGAGCTGTTTTTT	CSVGPTSGELFF
TRBJ2-1	TRBV2	-	-	TGTGCCAGCAGTTCCGACTGGGGGGCCGATGAGCAGTTCTTC	CASSSDWGADEQFF
TRBJ1-1	TRBV7-2	-	-	TGTGCCAGCAGCTTAAAAATAGGGGAGGGGTACACTGAAGCTTTCTTT	CASSLKIGEGYTEAFF
TRBJ2-7	TRBV6-5	-	-	TGTGCCAGCAGTTACTCGAACCGGTACGAGCAGTACTTC	CASSYSNRYEQYF
TRBJ1-5	TRBV7-9	few	-	TGTGCCAGCAGCTTAGTGGCGGGACCTGCTAGCAATCAGCCCCAGCATTTT	CASSLVAGPASNQPQHF
TRBJ1-1	TRBV13	few	-	TGTGCCAGCAGCTTAGATCAGGGGCAGCACGAAGCTTTCTTT	CASSLDQGQHEAFF
TRBJ2-2	TRBV5-4	-	TRBD2	TGTGCCAGCAGCCCTTCAAGCGGGGGGAACACCGGGGAGCTGTTTTTT	CASSPSSGGNTGELFF
TRBJ2-5	TRBV10-1	-	TRBD2	TGCGCCAGCAGTGAGTGGGGGACTAGCGGGAGTCGGGAGCAGTACTTC	CASSEWGTSGSREQYF
TRBJ1-4	TRBV4-3	-	TRBD1	TGCGCCAGCAGCCAAGGGGACAGGCTTAATGAAAAACTGTTTTTT	CASSQGDRLNEKLFF
TRBJ1-1	TRBV5-4	-	-	TGTGCCAGCAGCTTGTGGGGTCGAGTTACTGAAGCTTTCTTT	CASSLWGRVTEAFF
TRBJ1-2	TRBV7-2	-	-	TGTGCCAGCAGCTTCTGGGACTATGGCTACACCTTC	CASSFWDYGYTF
TRBJ2-1	TRBV6-1	-	TRBD2	TGTGCCAGCAGTGAGGGGACTAGCGGGAACGATGAGCAGTTCTTC	CASSEGTSGNDEQFF
TRBJ1-1	TRBV6-1	few	-	TGTGCCAGCATCCACAGACAGGTGAACACTGAAGCTTTCTTT	CASIHRQVNTEAFF
TRBJ2-5	TRBV7-2	-	TRBD2	TGTGCCAGCAGCCTGACTAGCGCGAAGTACCAAGAGACCCAGTACTTC	CASSLTSAKYQETQYF
TRBJ2-3	TRBV18	-	-	TGTGCCAGCTCACCACCGGGCCCCCCCGGCACAGATACGCAGTATTTT	CASSPPGPPGTDTQYF
TRBJ1-4	TRBV6-1	-	-	TGTGCCAGCAGTGAAGCTGGAAGAGGCAGGGTTATTAATGAAAAACTGTTTTTT	CASSEAGRGRVINEKLFF
TRBJ2-1	TRBV29-1	-	TRBD2	TGCAGCGTGCGGGACAGCTCACCGGGACTAGCGGGAGGAACCTACAATGAGCAGTTCTTC	CSVRDSSPGLAGGTYNEQFF
TRBJ2-7	TRBV7-2	-	TRBD2	TGTGCCAGCAGCCAACGGACTAGCGGGGGTCTCTTGGAGCAGTACTTC	CASSQRTSGGLLEQYF
TRBJ2-1	TRBV13	-	TRBD2	TGTGCCAGCAGCCGACGAGCTAGCGGGGGGGAGTACAATGAGCAGTTCTTC	CASSRRASGGEYNEQFF
TRBJ2-1	TRBV7-2	-	TRBD2	TGTGCCAGCAGCCCGGGACTAGCGGGAGCCCATGAGCAGTTCTTC	CASSPGLAGAHEQFF
TRBJ2-7	TRBV5-1	few	TRBD1	TGCGCCAGCAGCGGGGACAGGGGCTACGAGCAGTACTTC	CASSGDRGYEQYF
TRBJ2-2	TRBV28	-	TRBD1	TGTGCCAGCACCTTAAGGCGGACAGGGAAGGCCGCGAACACCGGGGAGCTGTTTTTT	CASTLRRTGKAANTGELFF
TRBJ2-1	TRBV19	-	TRBD2	TGTGCCAGTAGTATTCCGATCCCGGGACTAGCGGGAGGGCTAGGTGAGCAGTTCTTC	CASSIPIPGLAGGLGEQFF
TRBJ1-1	TRBV7-2	few	-	TGTGCCAGCAGCTTAGGGCAGACGACTGAAGCTTTCTTT	CASSLGQTTEAFF
TRBJ1-5	TRBV6-5	-	-	TGTGCCAGCAGTCCCAAGCGCAATCAGCCCCAGCATTTT	CASSPKRNQPQHF
TRBJ1-2	TRBV20-1	few	-	TGCAGTGCTCGCACAAGGGATGGCTACACCTTC	CSARTRDGYTF
TRBJ2-1	TRBV9	-	-	TGTGCCAGCACCCGACCAGGGTCGAGCTACAATGAGCAGTTCTTC	CASTRPGSSYNEQFF
TRBJ2-2	TRBV28	-	-	TGTGCCAGCAGATCAGGGGTCACCGGGGAGCTGTTTTTT	CASRSGVTGELFF
TRBJ2-5	TRBV7-2	once	-	TGTGCCAGCAGCTTATACAGGCAAGAGACCCAGTACTTC	CASSLYRQETQYF
TRBJ1-4	TRBV7-9	-	-	TGTGCCAGCAGCTTAAGGAGTCGGCTTATCACAACTAATGAAAAACTGTTTTTT	CASSLRSRLITTNEKLFF
TRBJ1-2	TRBV9	-	-	TGTGCCAGCAGCGTAGTTGTAGGGGTCAACTATGGCTACACCTTC	CASSVVVGVNYGYTF
TRBJ2-3	TRBV4-1	-	-	TGCGCCAGCGTAAGGGGGGTAGCGGGTCTATTCACAGATACGCAGTATTTT	CASVRGVAGLFTDTQYF
TRBJ1-1	TRBV29-1	-	TRBD1	TGCAGCGTTGAAGTTAAGGGGGCACAAACTGAAGCTTTCTTT	CSVEVKGAQTEAFF
TRBJ2-7	TRBV7-2	-	TRBD2	TGTGCCAGCAGCGGAGCAGGCGGGGGGGCTCGAGGGGAGCAGTACTTC	CASSGAGGGARGEQYF
TRBJ2-7	TRBV7-9	-	-	TGTGCCAGCAGCTTAGAAGGTCAGACCTACGAGCAGTACTTC	CASSLEGQTYEQYF
TRBJ2-5	TRBV4-2	-	TRBD2	TGTGCCAGCAGCCATCCAGGTAGCGGGACCCAAGAGACCCAGTACTTC	CASSHPGSGTQETQYF
TRBJ1-1	TRBV10-3	few	-	TGTGCCATCAGTGACCCAGGGGCCACTGAAGCTTTCTTT	CAISDPGATEAFF
TRBJ2-1	TRBV2	few	-	TGTGCCAGCAGTCTCGGTGGATCGCAGTTCTTC	CASSLGGSQFF
TRBJ2-3	TRBV28	-	TRBD2	TGTGCCAGCAGTTCGCCCCTCGGACTAGCGGGAGGATACCTTTATACGCAGTATTTT	CASSSPLGLAGGYLYTQYF